These T cell receptor beta chains were read from a single sample in a study of OX40 agonist ivuxolimab in advanced cancers. Clones were sequenced by immunoSEQ multiplex PCR, and TCRdb holds only the in-frame ones, with some missing. The sample contains 55,000 to 90,000 clones, roughly 80% of which appear only once. The sequences come from CD4+ or CD8+ T cells sorted from blood, collected in a trial of the OX40 agonist ivuxolimab. These receptors were taken from an adult with an advanced solid tumor such as melanoma, head and neck, liver or kidney cancer. CDR3s include the opening cysteine and the closing phenylalanine or tryptophan. The order of the fields is clone size, D gene, V gene, J gene, CDR3 DNA, CDR3 protein. D genes are given only for firm matches. Clone size is shown for a subset of rows, as once, few, many or a class of expanded clone.

>NA|TRBD1|TRBV7-2|TRBJ2-2
TGTGCCAGCAGCTTCGGGACAGGGGGGACCGGGGAGCTGTTTTTT
CASSFGTGGTGELFF
>NA|NA|TRBV19|TRBJ2-3
TGTGCCAGTATGCCCCAGCGGCGAAGCACAGATACGCAGTATTTT
CASMPQRRSTDTQYF
>NA|NA|TRBV19|TRBJ2-2
TGTGCCAGTAGACAGGGGCCAGGAGGGGACGGGGAGCTGTTTTTT
CASRQGPGGDGELFF
>once|TRBD2|TRBV20-1|TRBJ2-3
TGCAGTGTGGCTAGCGGGAATACGCAGTATTTT
CSVASGNTQYF
>few|NA|TRBV19|TRBJ1-5
TGTGCCAGTAGTATCTCAGCGATTTCCGGAGATCAGCCCCAGCATTTT
CASSISAISGDQPQHF
>NA|NA|TRBV5-1|TRBJ2-7
TGCGCCAGCAGGGGGTGGACAGACTACGAGCAGTACTTC
CASRGWTDYEQYF
>NA|NA|TRBV28|TRBJ1-2
TGTGCCAGCAGTTCAACCAGACCGACAGGTGGTTATGGCTACACCTTC
CASSSTRPTGGYGYTF
>NA|NA|TRBV7-9|TRBJ2-2
TGTGCCAGCAGCCACACCAACACCCCGGAGGGGGAGCTGTTTTTT
CASSHTNTPEGELFF
>NA|NA|TRBV4-2|TRBJ1-5
TGTGCCAGCAGCCAATTGCAGGATAGCAATCAGCCCCAGCATTTT
CASSQLQDSNQPQHF
>NA|NA|TRBV5-1|TRBJ1-3
TGCGCCAGCAGCTTGGGTGACTCTGGAAACACCATATATTTT
CASSLGDSGNTIYF
>NA|NA|TRBV10-2|TRBJ1-1
TGCGCCAGCAGTGGGTCTGAGGGTTCCCTTCGAGAAGCTTTCTTT
CASSGSEGSLREAFF
>NA|NA|TRBV27|TRBJ2-1
TGTGCCAGCAGTCCTTGGGGCACCCCTGTGGGGCAGTTCTTC
CASSPWGTPVGQFF
>NA|NA|TRBV6-4|TRBJ2-7
TGTGCCAGCGTGTCTGAGCAGTACTTC
CASVSEQYF
>NA|NA|TRBV6-6|TRBJ1-2
TGTGCCAGCAGCTTAGGTCTCGGAGATTATGGCTACACCTTC
CASSLGLGDYGYTF
>NA|TRBD1|TRBV27|TRBJ1-1
TGTGCCAGCAGCTGGGCAGGGGGTAGAGACACTGAAGCTTTCTTT
CASSWAGGRDTEAFF
>few|NA|TRBV7-6|TRBJ2-7
TGTGCCAGCAGCTTAGCAATAAAATGGGGTATTGACGGAATCAGCTCCTACGAGCAGTACTTC
CASSLAIKWGIDGISSYEQYF
>few|NA|TRBV5-1|TRBJ1-1
TGCGCCAGCAGCATGGGAGGAGCCAGGAACACTGAAGCTTTCTTT
CASSMGGARNTEAFF
>NA|TRBD1|TRBV2|TRBJ2-4
TGTGCCAGCAGGAGGGGGCAGGACATTCAGTACTTC
CASRRGQDIQYF
>NA|NA|TRBV5-4|TRBJ2-2
TGTGCCAGCAGCTCGTCCCCTCTTAGGTTGGGGGCCGGGGAGCTGTTTTTT
CASSSSPLRLGAGELFF
>NA|NA|TRBV4-1|TRBJ1-5
TGCGCCAGCAGCCCCCCCGGTGGCTCCCCAAATCAGCCCCAGCATTTT
CASSPPGGSPNQPQHF
>NA|TRBD1|TRBV19|TRBJ2-7
TGTGCCAGCAGCGACAGGGGCTACGAGCAGTACTTC
CASSDRGYEQYF
>NA|TRBD1|TRBV2|TRBJ2-7
TGTGCCAGCACCAAGACAGGGAACTCGCACGAGCAGTACTTC
CASTKTGNSHEQYF
>NA|NA|TRBV19|TRBJ2-6
TGTGCCAGTAGTATAGACAGGGGACCGCCATCTGGGGCCAACGTCCTGACTTTC
CASSIDRGPPSGANVLTF
>NA|TRBD2|TRBV11-2|TRBJ2-5
TGTGCCAGCAGCTTAGTGGGTAGCGGGGGGGCGTCGAAGACCCAGTACTTC
CASSLVGSGGASKTQYF
>NA|NA|TRBV7-9|TRBJ2-2
TGTGCCAGCGAAGAGGGGAACACCGACACCGGGGAGCTGTTTTTT
CASEEGNTDTGELFF
>few|NA|TRBV19|TRBJ2-7
TGTGCCAGTAGTATAGGGCAGTTTACCTACGAGCAGTACTTC
CASSIGQFTYEQYF
>NA|NA|TRBV9|TRBJ2-3
TGTGCCAGCAGCGTAGATTCCAGGGGCACAGATACGCAGTATTTT
CASSVDSRGTDTQYF
>NA|NA|TRBV29-1|TRBJ1-1
TGCAGCGGAGGGTTTATGAACACTGAAGCTTTCTTT
CSGGFMNTEAFF
>NA|TRBD2|TRBV5-1|TRBJ2-3
TGCGCCAGCAGCGGCGGGACTAGGCCAGATACGCAGTATTTT
CASSGGTRPDTQYF
>NA|NA|TRBV28|TRBJ2-1
TGTGCCAGCAGGCTCCGTATTGATGAGCAGTTCTTC
CASRLRIDEQFF
>NA|NA|TRBV5-4|TRBJ2-5
TGTGCCAGCAGCTTGGGGGGTATCTCTGGCCCCGGGGCCCAGTACTTC
CASSLGGISGPGAQYF
>NA|NA|TRBV27|TRBJ2-7
TGTGCCAGCGCATCCTTAATGGGAAGGGATTCTAGCTACGAGCAGTACTTC
CASASLMGRDSSYEQYF
>once|TRBD2|TRBV4-2|TRBJ2-2
TGTGCCAGCAGCCCCGGACTAGCGGGGAACACCGGGGAGCTGTTTTTT
CASSPGLAGNTGELFF
>NA|NA|TRBV6-6|TRBJ2-5
TGTGCCAGCAGGTATCCTAGCGATCTGTGGGGAGAGACCCAGTACTTC
CASRYPSDLWGETQYF
>few|TRBD1|TRBV28|TRBJ1-5
TGTGCCAGCAGTTTGTTGGACAGGGGGGGAGGTCAGCCCCAGCATTTT
CASSLLDRGGGQPQHF
>NA|NA|TRBV30|TRBJ1-6
TGTGCCTGGAGTTACAGGGTGATGCGAGGGTCACCCCTCCACTTT
CAWSYRVMRGSPLHF
>NA|TRBD1|TRBV6-1|TRBJ1-2
TGTGCCAGCAGTGAGCCGGGACAGGGAGACGGCTACACCTTC
CASSEPGQGDGYTF
>NA|NA|TRBV11-3|TRBJ2-7
TGTGCCAGCAGCTTAGATTCTGGGGTTGGCGAGCAGTACTTC
CASSLDSGVGEQYF
>NA|TRBD2|TRBV5-1|TRBJ2-1
TGCGCCAGCAGCCCGACTAGCGGGGGGGGCTACAATGAGCAGTTCTTC
CASSPTSGGGYNEQFF
>NA|NA|TRBV6-6|TRBJ1-6
TGTGCCAGCAGGCCGGACAGCGGGAATTCACCCCTCCACTTT
CASRPDSGNSPLHF
>NA|TRBD1|TRBV7-9|TRBJ1-4
TGTGCCAGCAGCTTTCGAGGGACAGGCCTTAATGAAAAACTGTTTTTT
CASSFRGTGLNEKLFF